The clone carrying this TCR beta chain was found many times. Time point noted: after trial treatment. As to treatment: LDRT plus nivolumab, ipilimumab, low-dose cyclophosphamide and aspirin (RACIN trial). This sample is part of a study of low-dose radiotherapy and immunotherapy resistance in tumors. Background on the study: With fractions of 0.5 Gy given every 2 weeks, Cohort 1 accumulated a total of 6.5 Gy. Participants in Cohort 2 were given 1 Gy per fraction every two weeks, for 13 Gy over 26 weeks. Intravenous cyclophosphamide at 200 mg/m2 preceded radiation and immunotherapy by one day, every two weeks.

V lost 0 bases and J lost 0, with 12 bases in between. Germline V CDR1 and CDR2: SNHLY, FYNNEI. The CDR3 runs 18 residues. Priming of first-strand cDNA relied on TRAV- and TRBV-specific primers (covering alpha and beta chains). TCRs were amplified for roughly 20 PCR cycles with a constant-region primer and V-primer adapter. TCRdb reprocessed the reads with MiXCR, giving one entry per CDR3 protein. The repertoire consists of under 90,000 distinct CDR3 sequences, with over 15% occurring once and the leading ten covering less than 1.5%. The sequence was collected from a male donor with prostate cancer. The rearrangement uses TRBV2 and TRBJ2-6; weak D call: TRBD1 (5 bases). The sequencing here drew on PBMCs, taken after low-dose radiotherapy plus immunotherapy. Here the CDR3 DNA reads TGTGCCAGCAGTGAAGCGCCAGGGTTTAGCTCTGGGGCCAACGTCCTGACTTTC. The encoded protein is CASSEAPGFSSGANVLTF.